The entry below gives a single T cell receptor (beta chain) sequence along with its context. Its antigen is currently not known. No much larger clone exists at a distance of one base, and base qualities are not known. Patients with autoimmune disease history or receiving systemic immunosuppression were excluded from the trial. Peripheral blood for TCR sequencing was collected from all dose cohorts at baseline, on cycle 4 day 1, and on cycle 7 day 1. Samples were obtained from an open-label, multicenter, first-in-human phase I dose-escalation trial of ivuxolimab. Adults with locally advanced or metastatic melanoma, renal cell, hepatocellular, or head and neck squamous cell carcinoma were enrolled in the trial. Before TCR sequencing, CD4+ T cells and CD8+ T cells from peripheral blood were sorted into separate populations. For sequencing of the TCRbeta CDR3 region, genomic DNA was extracted from the sorted cells. The immunoSEQ Assay was used for sequencing of TCRbeta CDR3 regions. TCRdb obtained this table from immuneACCESS and retained in-frame rearrangements with V and J assigned. These tables miss some clones; where compared with another copy, unresolved V genes account for less than half of the shortfall, and the remainder is unexplained. The sample yields tens of thousands of clones; about 85% were counted once. Clones ranked in the top ten supply roughly 1.3% of the sample.

The data are from a study of OX40 agonist ivuxolimab in advanced cancers. Regarding the complete study: Ivuxolimab was a fully human IgG2 agonistic monoclonal antibody targeting the costimulatory receptor OX40 (CD134). The paper reports the monotherapy dose-escalation portion (N of about 56 patients) of the phase I ivuxolimab trial. Three dose-escalation patients achieved partial responses, one with hepatocellular carcinoma and two with cutaneous melanoma. Patients were allowed to have had prior anti-PD-1, anti-PD-L1 or anti-CTLA-4 therapy, and approximately 40% of the dose-escalation patients had previously received checkpoint inhibitors. Of the roughly 50 dose-escalation patients, hepatocellular carcinoma was present in about 20, melanoma in roughly 15, renal cell carcinoma in 9 and head and neck cancer in 9. Intravenous ivuxolimab was administered to patients every 2 weeks at six dose levels: 0.01, 0.1, 0.3, 1.5, 3 and 10 mg/kg. A male proportion of 82.7% and a mean age of roughly 58 years, ranging from roughly 23 to 90, were recorded for the dose-escalation cohort. The point of sequencing TCRbeta in the periphery was to test whether ivuxolimab changed TCR sequence diversity and drove clonal T-cell expansion.

Trimming removed 2 bases from V and 2 bases from J; the gene matches leave 2 bases unexplained. Per the germline V gene (reference sequence), GTSNPN is the CDR1 and SVGIG is the CDR2. From the cysteine through the phenylalanine, the CDR3 covers 14 amino acids. Just the 42-base CDR3 DNA is kept, in frame starting at base 1. Overall study results and their limits: After ivuxolimab, expanded clones were on average more numerous among CD8+ T cells than among CD4+ T cells. At doses of 0.1 to 3.0 mg/kg, clonal expansion of both CD4+ and CD8+ blood T cells was observed from baseline to week 6. In the 0.1-3.0 mg/kg groups, partial responders were among the patients with the lowest normalized peripheral clonal expansion, particularly in CD8+ T cells. Low levels of normalized T-cell clonal expansion were also shown by some nonresponding patients. Which antigens the clonally expanded peripheral T cells were specific for was not determined.

The source material was CD4+ or CD8+ T cells sorted from blood, sampled in a trial of the OX40 agonist ivuxolimab. The sequence is built from TRBV30 and TRBJ1-3; 8 junctional bases match TRBD1. The clonotype comes from an adult with an advanced solid tumor such as melanoma, head and neck, liver or kidney cancer. CDR3 region: CAWSTGGAGNTIYF. The DNA sequence is given as TGTGCCTGGAGTACAGGGGGGGCTGGAAACACCATATATTTT.